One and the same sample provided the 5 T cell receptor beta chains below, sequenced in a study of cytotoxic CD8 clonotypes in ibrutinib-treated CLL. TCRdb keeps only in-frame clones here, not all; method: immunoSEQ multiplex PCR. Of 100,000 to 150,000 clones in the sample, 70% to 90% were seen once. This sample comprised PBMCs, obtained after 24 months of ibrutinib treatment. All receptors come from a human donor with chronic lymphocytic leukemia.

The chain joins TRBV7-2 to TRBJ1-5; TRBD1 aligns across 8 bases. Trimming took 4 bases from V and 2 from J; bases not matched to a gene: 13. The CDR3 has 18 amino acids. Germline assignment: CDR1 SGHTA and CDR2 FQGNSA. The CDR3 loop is CASSSGQGRTFGNQPQHF. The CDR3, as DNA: TGTGCCAGCAGCTCCGGACAGGGCCGGACTTTCGGCAATCAGCCCCAGCATTTT.

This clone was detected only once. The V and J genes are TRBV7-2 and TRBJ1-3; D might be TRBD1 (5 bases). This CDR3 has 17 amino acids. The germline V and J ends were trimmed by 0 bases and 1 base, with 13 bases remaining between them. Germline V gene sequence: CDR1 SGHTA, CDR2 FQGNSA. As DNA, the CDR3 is TGTGCCAGCAGCTTAGCCCCTATGGGGGGGTCTGGAAACACCATATATTTT. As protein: CASSLAPMGGSGNTIYF.

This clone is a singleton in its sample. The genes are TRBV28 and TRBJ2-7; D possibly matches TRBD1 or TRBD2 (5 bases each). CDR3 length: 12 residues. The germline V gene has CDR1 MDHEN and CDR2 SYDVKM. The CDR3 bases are TGTGTCAGTGCCCGGGGCAGAGGCGAGCAGTACTTC. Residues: CVSARGRGEQYF. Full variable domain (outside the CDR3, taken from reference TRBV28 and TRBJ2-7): DVKVTQSSRYLVKRTGEKVFLECVQDMDHENMFWYRQDPGLGLRLIYFSYDVKMKEKGDIPEGYSVSREKKERFSLILESASTNQTSMYLCVSARGRGEQYFGPGTRLTVT.

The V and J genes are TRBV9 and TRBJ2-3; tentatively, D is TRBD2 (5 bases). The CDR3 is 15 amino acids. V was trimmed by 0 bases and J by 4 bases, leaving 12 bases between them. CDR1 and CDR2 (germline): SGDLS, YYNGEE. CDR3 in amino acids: CASSVASGVADTQYF. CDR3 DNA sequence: TGTGCCAGCAGCGTAGCCAGCGGTGTGGCAGATACGCAGTATTTT.

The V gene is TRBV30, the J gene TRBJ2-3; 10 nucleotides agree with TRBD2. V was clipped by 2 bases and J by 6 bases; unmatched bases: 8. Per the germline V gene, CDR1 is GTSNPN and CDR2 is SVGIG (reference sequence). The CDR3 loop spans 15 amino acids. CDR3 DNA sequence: TGTGCCTGGAGTCGGCAGCGGGGGGGCGGGGATACGCAGTATTTT. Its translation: CAWSRQRGGGDTQYF.